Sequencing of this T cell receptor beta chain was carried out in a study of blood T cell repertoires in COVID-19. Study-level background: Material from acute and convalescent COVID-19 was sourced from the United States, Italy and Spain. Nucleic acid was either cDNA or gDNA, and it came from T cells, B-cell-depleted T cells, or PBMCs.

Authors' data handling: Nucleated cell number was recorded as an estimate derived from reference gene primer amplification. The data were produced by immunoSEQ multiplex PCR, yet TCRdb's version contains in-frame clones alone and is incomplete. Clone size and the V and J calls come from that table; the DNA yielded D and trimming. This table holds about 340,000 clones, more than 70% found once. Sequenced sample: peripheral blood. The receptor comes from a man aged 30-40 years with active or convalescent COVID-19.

The CDR3 sequence is CASSFGSPGNTIYF. Written as DNA, the CDR3 is TGCGCCAGCAGCTTCGGGTCCCCTGGAAACACCATATATTTT. V gene TRBV5-1 combines with J gene TRBJ1-3; D unclear. Germline CDR1 SGHRS, CDR2 YFSETQ. CDR3 length: 14 residues. V was clipped by 2 bases and J by 2 bases, with 8 bases between them.